A selection of T cell receptor beta chains follows, all from one sample in a study of cytomegalovirus exposure and HLA in healthy donors. Method: immunoSEQ multiplex PCR; TCRdb's copy keeps in-frame clones and lacks some. The profile covers roughly 90,000 clones, with around 85% appearing a single time and approximately 2.1% taken by the ten largest. The sequenced material came from PBMCs. The receptors were sampled from a man younger than 35 in good health and CMV-seronegative. Each CDR3 is given with its conserved first and last residue. The D gene is left open where the match is weak. Clone size is shown for a subset of rows, as once, few, many or a class of expanded clone.

abundance | d_gene | j_gene | v_gene | CDR3aa | CDR3nt
NA | NA | TRBJ1-1 | TRBV30 | CAWSSGGNTEAFF | TGTGCCTGGAGTAGCGGGGGGAACACTGAAGCTTTCTTT
NA | TRBD1 | TRBJ2-7 | TRBV15 | CATSAGQGVNGEQYF | TGTGCCACCAGCGCGGGACAGGGGGTGAATGGCGAGCAGTACTTC
NA | NA | TRBJ2-5 | TRBV6-5 | CASSYGEKQYF | TGTGCCAGCAGTTACGGGGAGAAGCAGTACTTC
NA | TRBD1 | TRBJ2-7 | TRBV30 | CAWSGRGQGVRRLEQYF | TGTGCCTGGAGTGGTCGGGGACAGGGGGTTCGGAGACTCGAGCAGTACTTC
NA | TRBD1 | TRBJ2-2 | TRBV6-1 | CASSDGTAAETGELFF | TGTGCCAGCAGTGATGGGACAGCCGCGGAGACCGGGGAGCTGTTTTTT
NA | TRBD2 | TRBJ2-5 | TRBV7-8 | CASSQTSGRAHGETQYF | TGTGCCAGCAGCCAGACTAGCGGGAGGGCACACGGAGAGACCCAGTACTTC
NA | TRBD1 | TRBJ1-2 | TRBV28 | CASRTGQGANYGYTF | TGTGCCAGCAGAACCGGACAGGGAGCTAACTATGGCTACACCTTC
NA | NA | TRBJ2-2 | TRBV5-1 | CASSLDGQNTGELFF | TGCGCCAGCAGCTTGGATGGACAGAACACCGGGGAGCTGTTTTTT
NA | TRBD1 | TRBJ2-1 | TRBV2 | CASNPGTAYNEQFF | TGTGCCAGCAATCCCGGGACAGCTTACAATGAGCAGTTCTTC
NA | TRBD2 | TRBJ2-1 | TRBV10-3 | CAIRDLSPGLPTSYNEQFF | TGTGCCATCAGGGATCTATCCCCGGGACTACCAACCTCCTACAATGAGCAGTTCTTC
NA | NA | TRBJ1-1 | TRBV5-1 | CASSARQSTEAFF | TGCGCCAGCAGCGCCCGACAGTCCACTGAAGCTTTCTTT
once | TRBD2 | TRBJ2-4 | TRBV5-6 | CASTLGLADKNIQYF | TGTGCCAGCACGCTAGGACTAGCGGACAAAAACATTCAGTACTTC
once | TRBD1 | TRBJ2-5 | TRBV27 | CASRWGMGDSQETQYF | TGTGCCAGCCGCTGGGGGATGGGGGACAGCCAAGAGACCCAGTACTTC
NA | TRBD1 | TRBJ1-5 | TRBV7-2 | CASSTGQGDNQPQHF | TGTGCCAGCAGCACGGGACAGGGGGACAATCAGCCCCAGCATTTT
NA | NA | TRBJ2-7 | TRBV19 | CASRGTSFSGEQYF | TGTGCCAGCCGCGGGACCTCTTTTTCCGGGGAGCAGTACTTC
NA | TRBD1 | TRBJ2-1 | TRBV25-1 | CASSEPGQGPHEQFF | TGTGCCAGCAGTGAACCGGGACAGGGGCCCCATGAGCAGTTCTTC
NA | TRBD1 | TRBJ1-2 | TRBV19 | CASRGQDNYGYTF | TGTGCCAGTAGGGGACAGGACAACTATGGCTACACCTTC
NA | TRBD1 | TRBJ1-1 | TRBV2 | CASSRQGADTEAFF | TGTGCCAGCAGTCGTCAGGGGGCTGACACTGAAGCTTTCTTT
few | TRBD1 | TRBJ2-5 | TRBV5-6 | CASSAGGDRGAQYF | TGTGCCAGCAGCGCCGGGGGGGACAGGGGGGCCCAGTACTTC
NA | NA | TRBJ1-5 | TRBV2 | CASSSSQPQHF | TGTGCCAGCAGTTCGTCTCAGCCCCAGCATTTT
once | NA | TRBJ1-2 | TRBV9 | CASSRTENYGYTF | TGTGCCAGCAGCCGGACAGAGAACTATGGCTACACCTTC
NA | TRBD2 | TRBJ2-7 | TRBV7-9 | CASSLLAGYRYEQYF | TGTGCCAGCAGCTTACTAGCGGGATACCGATACGAGCAGTACTTC
NA | NA | TRBJ1-3 | TRBV15 | CATSPRTTRNTIYF | TGTGCCACCAGCCCCCGGACAACCAGAAACACCATATATTTT
NA | NA | TRBJ1-2 | TRBV19 | CASSNFRGTNGQSYGYTF | TGTGCCAGTAGTAATTTTCGGGGTACTAACGGACAGTCCTATGGCTACACCTTC
NA | TRBD1 | TRBJ1-1 | TRBV10-1 | CASRGQGATEAFF | TGCGCCAGCAGGGGACAGGGGGCAACTGAAGCTTTCTTT
NA | NA | TRBJ1-2 | TRBV6-1 | CASSAGAEGGYGYTF | TGTGCCAGCAGTGCGGGTGCGGAAGGCGGCTATGGCTACACCTTC
NA | NA | TRBJ1-1 | TRBV18 | CASSFDGVGTEAFF | TGTGCCAGCTCCTTTGACGGGGTGGGCACTGAAGCTTTCTTT
NA | NA | TRBJ1-5 | TRBV2 | CASSSSYSNQPQHF | TGTGCCAGCAGTAGCTCGTATAGCAATCAGCCCCAGCATTTT
few | NA | TRBJ1-5 | TRBV27 | CASSWFAGRNQPQHF | TGTGCCAGCAGTTGGTTCGCGGGGAGGAATCAGCCCCAGCATTTT